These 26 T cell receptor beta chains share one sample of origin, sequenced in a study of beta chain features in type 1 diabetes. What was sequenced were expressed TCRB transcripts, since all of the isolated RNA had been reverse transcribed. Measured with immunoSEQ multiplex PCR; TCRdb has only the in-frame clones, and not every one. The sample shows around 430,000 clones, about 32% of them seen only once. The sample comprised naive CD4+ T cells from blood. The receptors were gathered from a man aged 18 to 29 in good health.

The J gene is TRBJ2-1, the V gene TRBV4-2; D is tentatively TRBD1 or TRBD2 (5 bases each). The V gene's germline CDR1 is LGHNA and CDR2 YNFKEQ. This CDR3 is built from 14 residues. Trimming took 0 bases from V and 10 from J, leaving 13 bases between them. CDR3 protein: CASSQEIRDGEQFF. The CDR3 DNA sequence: TGTGCCAGCAGCCAAGAAATAAGGGACGGAGAGCAGTTCTTC.

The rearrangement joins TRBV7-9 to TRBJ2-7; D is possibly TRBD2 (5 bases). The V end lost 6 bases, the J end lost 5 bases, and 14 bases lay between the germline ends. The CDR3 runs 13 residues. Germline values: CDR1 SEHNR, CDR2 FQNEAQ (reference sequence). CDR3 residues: CASSSTSFNEQYF. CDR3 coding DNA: TGTGCCAGCAGTTCAACTAGTTTCAACGAGCAGTACTTC.

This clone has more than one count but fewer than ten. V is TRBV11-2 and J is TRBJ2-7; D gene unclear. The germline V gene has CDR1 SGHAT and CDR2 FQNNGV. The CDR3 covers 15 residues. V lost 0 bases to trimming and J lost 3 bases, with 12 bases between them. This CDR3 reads CASSLESGSYYEQYF. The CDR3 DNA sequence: TGTGCCAGCAGCTTAGAATCTGGCAGCTACTACGAGCAGTACTTC.

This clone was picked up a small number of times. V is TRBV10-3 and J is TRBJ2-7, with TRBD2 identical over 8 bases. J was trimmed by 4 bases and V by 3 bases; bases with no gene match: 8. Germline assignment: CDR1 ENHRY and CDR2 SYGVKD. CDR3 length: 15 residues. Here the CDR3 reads CAISEPGLVNYEQYF. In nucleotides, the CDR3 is TGTGCCATCAGTGAACCGGGACTAGTCAATTACGAGCAGTACTTC.

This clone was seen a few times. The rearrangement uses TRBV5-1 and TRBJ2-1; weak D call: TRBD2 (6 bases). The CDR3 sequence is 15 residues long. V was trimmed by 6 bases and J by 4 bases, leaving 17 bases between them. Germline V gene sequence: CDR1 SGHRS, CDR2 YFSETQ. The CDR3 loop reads CASTTTGGVYNEQFF. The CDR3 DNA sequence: TGCGCCAGCACCACCACAGGCGGGGTATACAATGAGCAGTTCTTC.

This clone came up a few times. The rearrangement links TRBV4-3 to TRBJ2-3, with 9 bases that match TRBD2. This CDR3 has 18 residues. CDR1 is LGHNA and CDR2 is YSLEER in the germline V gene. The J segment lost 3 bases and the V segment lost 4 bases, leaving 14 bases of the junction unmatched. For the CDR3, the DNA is TGCGCCAGCAGCCCCCTTAGGACTAGCGCTCCGGGGACAGATACGCAGTATTTT. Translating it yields CASSPLRTSAPGTDTQYF.

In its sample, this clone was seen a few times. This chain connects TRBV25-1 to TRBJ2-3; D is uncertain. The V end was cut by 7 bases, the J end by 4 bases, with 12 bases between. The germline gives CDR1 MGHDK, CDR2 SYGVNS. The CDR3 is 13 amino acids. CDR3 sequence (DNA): TGTGCCAGCACCGAGGTGTACGCAGATACGCAGTATTTT. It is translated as CASTEVYADTQYF.

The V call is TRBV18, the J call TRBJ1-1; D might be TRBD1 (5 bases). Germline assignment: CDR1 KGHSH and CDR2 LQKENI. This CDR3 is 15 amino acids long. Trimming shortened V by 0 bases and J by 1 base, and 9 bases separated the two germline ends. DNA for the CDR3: TGTGCCAGCTCACCACCGAGGCAGGGGAACACTGAAGCTTTCTTT. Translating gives CASSPPRQGNTEAFF.

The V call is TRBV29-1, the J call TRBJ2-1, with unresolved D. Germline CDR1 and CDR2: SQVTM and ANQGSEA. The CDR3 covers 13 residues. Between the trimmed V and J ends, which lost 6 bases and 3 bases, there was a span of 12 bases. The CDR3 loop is CSVGPRFYNEQFF. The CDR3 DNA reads TGCAGCGTGGGCCCCCGGTTCTACAATGAGCAGTTCTTC.

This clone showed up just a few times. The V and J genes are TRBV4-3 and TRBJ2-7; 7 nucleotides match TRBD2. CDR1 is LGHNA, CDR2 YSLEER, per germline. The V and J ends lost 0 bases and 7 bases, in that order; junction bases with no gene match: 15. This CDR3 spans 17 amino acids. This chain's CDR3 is CASSQEGRGSLRGEQYF. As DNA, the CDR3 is TGCGCCAGCAGCCAAGAAGGGAGGGGATCCCTTCGTGGGGAGCAGTACTTC.

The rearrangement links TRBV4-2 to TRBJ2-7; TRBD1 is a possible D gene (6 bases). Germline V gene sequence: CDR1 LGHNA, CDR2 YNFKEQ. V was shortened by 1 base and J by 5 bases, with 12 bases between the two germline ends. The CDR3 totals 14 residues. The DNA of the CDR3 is TGTGCCAGCAGCCAAGCCGCTTACAGGGACGAGCAGTACTTC. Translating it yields CASSQAAYRDEQYF.

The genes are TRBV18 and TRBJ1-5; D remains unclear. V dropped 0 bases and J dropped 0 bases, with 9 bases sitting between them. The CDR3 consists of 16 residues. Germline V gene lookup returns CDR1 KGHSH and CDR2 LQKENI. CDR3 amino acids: CASSPPVADSNQPQHF. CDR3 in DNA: TGTGCCAGCTCACCACCGGTGGCAGATAGCAATCAGCCCCAGCATTTT. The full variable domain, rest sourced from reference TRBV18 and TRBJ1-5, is NAGVMQNPRHLVRRRGQEARLRCSPMKGHSHVYWYRQLPEEGLKFMVYLQKENIIDESGMPKERFSAEFPKEGPSILRIQQVVRGDSAAYFCASSPPVADSNQPQHFGDGTRLSIL.

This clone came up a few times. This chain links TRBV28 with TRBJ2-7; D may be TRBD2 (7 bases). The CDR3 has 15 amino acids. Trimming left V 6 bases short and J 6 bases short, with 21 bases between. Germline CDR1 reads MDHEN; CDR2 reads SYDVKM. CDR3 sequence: CASRVPRGAIVEQYF. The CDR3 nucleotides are TGTGCCAGCAGGGTCCCCCGGGGGGCAATTGTCGAGCAGTACTTC.

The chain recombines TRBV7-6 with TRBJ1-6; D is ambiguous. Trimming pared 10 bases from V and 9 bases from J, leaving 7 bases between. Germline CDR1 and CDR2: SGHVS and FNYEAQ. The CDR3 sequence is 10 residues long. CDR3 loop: CAMVCSPLHF. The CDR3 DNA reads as TGTGCCATGGTGTGTTCACCCCTCCACTTT.

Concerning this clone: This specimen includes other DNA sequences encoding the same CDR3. This chain's CDR3 is CASSLAGNTEAFF. CDR3 sequence (DNA): TGCGCCAGCAGCCTGGCTGGGAACACTGAAGCTTTCTTT. The J gene is TRBJ1-1, the V gene TRBV5-1; D gene uncertain. CDR1 is SGHRS and CDR2 is YFSETQ in the germline V gene. The V and J ends lost 4 bases and 1 base respectively, with 8 bases between them. There are 13 residues in the CDR3.

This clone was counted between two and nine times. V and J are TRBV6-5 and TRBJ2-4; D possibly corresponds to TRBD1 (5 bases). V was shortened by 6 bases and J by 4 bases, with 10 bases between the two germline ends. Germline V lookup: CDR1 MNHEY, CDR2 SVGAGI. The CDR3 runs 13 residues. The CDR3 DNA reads TGTGCCAGCAGGGGCGACAGTAAAAACATTCAGTACTTC. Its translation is CASRGDSKNIQYF.

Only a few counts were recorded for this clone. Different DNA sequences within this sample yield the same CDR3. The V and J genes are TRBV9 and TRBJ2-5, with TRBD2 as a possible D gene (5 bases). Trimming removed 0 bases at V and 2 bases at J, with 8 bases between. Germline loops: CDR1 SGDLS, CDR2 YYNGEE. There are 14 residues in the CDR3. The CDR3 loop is CASSVGGLQETQYF. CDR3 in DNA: TGTGCCAGCAGCGTAGGTGGACTTCAAGAGACCCAGTACTTC.

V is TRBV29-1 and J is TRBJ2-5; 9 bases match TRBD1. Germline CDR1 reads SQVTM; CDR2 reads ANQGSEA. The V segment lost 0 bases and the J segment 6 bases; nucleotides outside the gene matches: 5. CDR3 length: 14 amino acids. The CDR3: CSVEDHRGPQTQYF. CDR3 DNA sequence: TGCAGCGTTGAAGATCACAGGGGGCCCCAGACCCAGTACTTC.

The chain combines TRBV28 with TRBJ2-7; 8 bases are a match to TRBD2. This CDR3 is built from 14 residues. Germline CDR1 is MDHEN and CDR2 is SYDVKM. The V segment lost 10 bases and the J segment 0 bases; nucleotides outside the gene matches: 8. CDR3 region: CATDIAGSSYEQYF. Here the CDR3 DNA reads TGTGCCACCGATATAGCGGGATCCTCCTACGAGCAGTACTTC.

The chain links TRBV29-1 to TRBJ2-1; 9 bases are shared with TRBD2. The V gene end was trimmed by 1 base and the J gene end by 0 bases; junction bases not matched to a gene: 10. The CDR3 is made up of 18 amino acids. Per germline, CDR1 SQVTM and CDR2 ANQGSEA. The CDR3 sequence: CSVEGDSGRRSSYNEQFF. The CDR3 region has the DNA TGCAGCGTTGAAGGGGATAGCGGGAGAAGGAGCTCCTACAATGAGCAGTTCTTC.

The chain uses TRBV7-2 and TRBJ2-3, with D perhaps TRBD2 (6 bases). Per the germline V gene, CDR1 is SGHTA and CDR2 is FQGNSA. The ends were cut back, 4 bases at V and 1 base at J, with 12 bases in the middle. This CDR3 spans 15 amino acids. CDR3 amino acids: CASSSVWGGTDTQYF. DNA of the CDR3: TGTGCCAGCAGCTCCGTGTGGGGGGGCACAGATACGCAGTATTTT.

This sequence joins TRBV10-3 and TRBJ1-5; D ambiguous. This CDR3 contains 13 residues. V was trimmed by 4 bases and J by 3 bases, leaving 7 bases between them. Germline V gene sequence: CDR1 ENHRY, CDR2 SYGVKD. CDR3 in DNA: TGTGCCATCAGTGCAGGATACAATCAGCCCCAGCATTTT. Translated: CAISAGYNQPQHF.

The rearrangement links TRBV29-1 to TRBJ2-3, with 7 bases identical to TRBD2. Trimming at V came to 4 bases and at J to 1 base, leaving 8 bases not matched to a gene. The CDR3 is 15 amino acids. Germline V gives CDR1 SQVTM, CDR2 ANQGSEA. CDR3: CSVVGRAGGTDTQYF. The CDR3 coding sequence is TGCAGCGTTGTCGGCAGGGCGGGAGGCACAGATACGCAGTATTTT.

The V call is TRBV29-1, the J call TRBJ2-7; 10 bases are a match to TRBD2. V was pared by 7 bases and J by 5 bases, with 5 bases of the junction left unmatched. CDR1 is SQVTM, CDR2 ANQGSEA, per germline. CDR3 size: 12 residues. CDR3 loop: CSGGLALNEQYF. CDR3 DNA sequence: TGCAGCGGGGGACTAGCGCTCAACGAGCAGTACTTC.

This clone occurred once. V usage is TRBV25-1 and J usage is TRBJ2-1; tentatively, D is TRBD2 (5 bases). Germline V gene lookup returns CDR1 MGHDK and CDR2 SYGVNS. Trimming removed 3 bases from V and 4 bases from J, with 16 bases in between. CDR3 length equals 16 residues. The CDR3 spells CASSEARVAPYNEQFF. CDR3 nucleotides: TGTGCCAGCAGTGAGGCGAGGGTGGCCCCTTACAATGAGCAGTTCTTC. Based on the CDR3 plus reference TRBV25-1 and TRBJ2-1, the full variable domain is EADIYQTPRYLVIGTGKKITLECSQTMGHDKMYWYQQDPGMELHLIHYSYGVNSTEKGDLSSESTVSRIRTEHFPLTLESARPSHTSQYLCASSEARVAPYNEQFFGPGTRLTVL.

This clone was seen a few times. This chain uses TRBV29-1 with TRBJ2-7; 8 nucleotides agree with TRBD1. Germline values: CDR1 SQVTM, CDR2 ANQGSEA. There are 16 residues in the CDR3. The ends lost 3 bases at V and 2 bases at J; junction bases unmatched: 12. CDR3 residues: CSVDGYSTGDTYEQYF. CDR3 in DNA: TGCAGCGTTGATGGTTATTCGACAGGGGATACCTACGAGCAGTACTTC.